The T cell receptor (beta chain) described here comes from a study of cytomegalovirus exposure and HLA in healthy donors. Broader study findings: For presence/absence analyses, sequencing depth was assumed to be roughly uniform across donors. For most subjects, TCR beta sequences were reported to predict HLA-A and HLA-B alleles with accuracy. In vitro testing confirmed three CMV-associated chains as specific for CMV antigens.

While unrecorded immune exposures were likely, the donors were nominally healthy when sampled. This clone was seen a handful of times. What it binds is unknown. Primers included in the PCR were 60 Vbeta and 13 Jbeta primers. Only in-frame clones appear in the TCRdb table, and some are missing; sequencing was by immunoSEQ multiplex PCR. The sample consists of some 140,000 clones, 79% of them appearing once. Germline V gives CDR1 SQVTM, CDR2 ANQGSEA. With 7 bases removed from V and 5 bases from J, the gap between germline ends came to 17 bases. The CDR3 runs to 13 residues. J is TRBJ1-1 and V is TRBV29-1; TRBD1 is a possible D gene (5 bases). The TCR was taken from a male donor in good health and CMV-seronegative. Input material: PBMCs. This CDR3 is CSGLIRVETEAFF. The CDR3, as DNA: TGCAGCGGTCTTATCAGGGTCGAGACTGAAGCTTTCTTT.